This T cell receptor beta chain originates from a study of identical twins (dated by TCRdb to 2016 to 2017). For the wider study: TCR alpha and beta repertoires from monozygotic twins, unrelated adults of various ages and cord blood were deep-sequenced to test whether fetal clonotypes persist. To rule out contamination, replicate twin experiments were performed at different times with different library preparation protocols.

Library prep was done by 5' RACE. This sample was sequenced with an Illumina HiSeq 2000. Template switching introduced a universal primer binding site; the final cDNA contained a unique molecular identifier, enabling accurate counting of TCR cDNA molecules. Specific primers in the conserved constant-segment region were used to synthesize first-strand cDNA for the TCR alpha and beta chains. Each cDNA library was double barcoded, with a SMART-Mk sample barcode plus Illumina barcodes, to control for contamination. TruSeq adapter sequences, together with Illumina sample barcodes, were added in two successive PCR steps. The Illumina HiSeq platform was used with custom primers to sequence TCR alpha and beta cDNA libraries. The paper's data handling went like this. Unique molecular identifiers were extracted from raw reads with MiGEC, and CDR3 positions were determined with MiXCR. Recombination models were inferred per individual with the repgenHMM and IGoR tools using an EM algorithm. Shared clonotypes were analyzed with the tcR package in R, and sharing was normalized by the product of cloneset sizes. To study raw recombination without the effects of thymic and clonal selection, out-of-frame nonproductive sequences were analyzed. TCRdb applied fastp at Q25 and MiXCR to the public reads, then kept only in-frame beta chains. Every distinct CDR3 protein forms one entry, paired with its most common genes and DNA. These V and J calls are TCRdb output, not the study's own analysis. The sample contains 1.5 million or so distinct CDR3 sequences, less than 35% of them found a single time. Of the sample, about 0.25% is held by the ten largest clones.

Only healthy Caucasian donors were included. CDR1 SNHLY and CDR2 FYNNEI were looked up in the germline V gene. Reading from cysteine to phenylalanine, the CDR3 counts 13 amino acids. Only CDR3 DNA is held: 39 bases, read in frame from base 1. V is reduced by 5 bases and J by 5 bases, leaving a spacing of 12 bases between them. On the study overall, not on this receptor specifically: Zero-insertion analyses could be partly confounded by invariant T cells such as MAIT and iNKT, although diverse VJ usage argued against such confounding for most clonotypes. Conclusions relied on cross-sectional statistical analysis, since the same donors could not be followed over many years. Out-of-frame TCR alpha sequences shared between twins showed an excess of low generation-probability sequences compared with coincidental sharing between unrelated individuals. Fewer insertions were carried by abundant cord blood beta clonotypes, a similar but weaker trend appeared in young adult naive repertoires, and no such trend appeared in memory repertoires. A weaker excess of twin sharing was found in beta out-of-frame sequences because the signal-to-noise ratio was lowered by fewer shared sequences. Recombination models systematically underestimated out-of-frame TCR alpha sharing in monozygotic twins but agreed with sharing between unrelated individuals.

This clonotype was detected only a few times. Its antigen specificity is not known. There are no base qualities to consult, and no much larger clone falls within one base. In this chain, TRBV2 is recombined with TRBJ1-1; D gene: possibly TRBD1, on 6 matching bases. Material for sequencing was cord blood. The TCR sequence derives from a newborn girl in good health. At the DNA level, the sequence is TGTGCCAGCAGTCCTCAGGGGAGAACTGAAGCTTTCTTT. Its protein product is CASSPQGRTEAFF.